The 15 T cell receptor beta chains presented below share a single source sample, sequenced in a study of identical twins. Using its own MiXCR run on the 5' RACE reads, TCRdb lists one record per CDR3 protein. The profile shows roughly 1.6 million distinct CDR3 sequences, 25% to 35% of them singletons. Sequencing was performed on cord blood. All receptors derive from a newborn girl in good health.

This chain connects TRBV20-1 to TRBJ1-2; D uncertain. CDR3 size: 13 residues. Germline loops: CDR1 DFQATT, CDR2 SNEGSKA (reference sequence). With 6 bases removed from V and 4 bases from J, the gap between germline ends came to 15 bases. DNA of the CDR3: TGCAGTGCGACTATGGAGAGCAGCTATGGCTACACCTTC. This sequence encodes CSATMESSYGYTF.

The chain uses TRBV24-1 and TRBJ2-3; 9 nucleotides line up with TRBD1. V shed 3 bases and J 4 bases; nucleotides not matched to a gene: 4. This CDR3 is 15 amino acids long. CDR1 is KGHDR and CDR2 is SFDVKD in the germline V gene. The CDR3 nucleotides are TGTGCCACCAGTGATCGGACAGGGGACCCAGATACGCAGTATTTT. Its protein product is CATSDRTGDPDTQYF.

CDR3 in amino acids: CASSVSASGGRRTDTQYF. As DNA, the CDR3 is TGCGCCAGCAGCGTTTCGGCTAGCGGGGGCCGAAGAACAGATACGCAGTATTTT. The rearrangement joins TRBV5-1 to TRBJ2-3, with TRBD2 matching over 10 bases. The CDR3 has 18 residues. CDR1 is SGHRS, CDR2 YFSETQ, per germline. Trimming at V came to 4 bases and at J to 3 bases, leaving 14 bases not matched to a gene.

In this sample, this clonotype turned up a few times. The chain couples TRBV20-1 to TRBJ2-1, with D uncertain. CDR1 DFQATT and CDR2 SNEGSKA come from the germline V gene (reference sequence). V lost 5 bases and J lost 3, with 5 bases in between. This CDR3 has 11 amino acids. The CDR3, as DNA: TGCAGTGCTGGTAGCTACAATGAGCAGTTCTTC. This gives the protein CSAGSYNEQFF.

This clonotype was picked up many times. This chain links TRBV6-5 with TRBJ1-5; 9 nucleotides agree with TRBD1. The junction had 5 bases not matched to a gene; V was cut back by 6 bases and J by 5 bases. CDR1 and CDR2 (germline): MNHEY, SVGAGI. This CDR3 comprises 14 residues. The CDR3: CASRLDRGHQPQHF. In DNA, the CDR3 is TGTGCCAGCAGACTGGACAGGGGTCATCAGCCCCAGCATTTT.

The genes are TRBV20-1 and TRBJ2-1; the D gene could be TRBD1 or TRBD2 (5 bases each). Germline-derived CDR1 and CDR2 are DFQATT and SNEGSKA (reference sequence). This CDR3 comprises 15 residues. Trimming took 0 bases from V and 7 from J, leaving 16 bases between them. The CDR3 sequence: CSARDGVGGPNEQFF. The CDR3 region has the DNA TGCAGTGCTAGAGACGGGGTTGGGGGACCGAATGAGCAGTTCTTC.

About this clonotype: Compared with germline, one end of the junction differs, possibly owing to a read error. The chain has TRBV6-6 and TRBJ1-6; TRBD1 matches 9 bases. The CDR3 sequence is 16 residues long. The germline V gene encodes CDR1 MNHNY and CDR2 SVGAGI (reference sequence). The CDR3 region is CASSYFPDRGYSPLHF. The CDR3 DNA follows: TGTGCCAGCAGCTACTTTCCGGACAGGGGTTATTCACCCCTCCACTTT.

V is TRBV9 and J is TRBJ2-3; D unresolved. This CDR3 is 16 amino acids long. Germline assignment: CDR1 SGDLS and CDR2 YYNGEE. V was shortened by 0 bases and J by 2 bases, with 13 bases between the two germline ends. As DNA, the CDR3 is TGTGCCAGCAGCGTAGGGTCCGCGGTGTTCACAGATACGCAGTATTTT. This encodes CASSVGSAVFTDTQYF.

The V gene is TRBV20-1, the J gene TRBJ2-1, with no clear D. The CDR3 consists of 15 residues. Germline values: CDR1 DFQATT, CDR2 SNEGSKA (reference sequence). Trimming pared 0 bases from V and 15 bases from J, leaving 24 bases between. The DNA of the CDR3 is TGCAGTGCTAGAGATTGGTCGGCCGGCTCCCCCAGGAGGTTCTTC. Encoded protein: CSARDWSAGSPRRFF.

In its sample, this clonotype was seen a few times. The chain couples TRBV20-1 to TRBJ2-5; 7 positions agree with TRBD2. Germline loops: CDR1 DFQATT, CDR2 SNEGSKA (reference sequence). CDR3 size: 14 residues. Trimming took 0 bases from V and 4 from J; bases not matched to a gene: 5. The CDR3 bases are TGCAGTGCTAGAGATCCCGGGGGGAGAGAGACCCAGTACTTC. This codes for CSARDPGGRETQYF.

The CDR3 is CASSVEATQETQYF. CDR3 DNA: TGTGCCAGCAGCGTAGAAGCGACCCAAGAGACCCAGTACTTC. This chain links TRBV9 with TRBJ2-4; D remains ambiguous. The assigned J gene may be wrong: the sequence end matches TRBJ2-5 better. CDR3 length: 14 amino acids. Per germline, CDR1 SGDLS and CDR2 YYNGEE.

The chain is built from TRBV20-1 and TRBJ2-1; D tentatively reads TRBD1 or TRBD2 (5 bases each). The V end lost 0 bases, the J end lost 7 bases, and 13 bases lay between the germline ends. The length of the CDR3 is 14 residues. CDR1 DFQATT and CDR2 SNEGSKA come from the germline V gene (reference sequence). The CDR3 region has the DNA TGCAGTGCTAGAGAGCAGGGTGGCGGGAATGAGCAGTTCTTC. It yields the protein CSAREQGGGNEQFF.

This sequence joins TRBV28 and TRBJ2-4, with a possible D match to TRBD2 (6 bases). The CDR3 covers 17 residues. Trimming left V 2 bases short and J 0 bases short, with 14 bases between. Germline assignment: CDR1 MDHEN and CDR2 SYDVKM. The CDR3 DNA reads TGTGCCAGCAGTTTAAGTTGGGCGCGGGGAGCCAAAAACATTCAGTACTTC. It encodes CASSLSWARGAKNIQYF.

The V call is TRBV24-1, the J call TRBJ2-7; TRBD2 aligns across 10 bases. Germline V lookup: CDR1 KGHDR, CDR2 SFDVKD. Unmatched junction bases numbered 7, after V lost 5 bases and J lost 1 base. There are 16 residues in the CDR3. In DNA, the CDR3 is TGTGCCACCAGTGCCGCTAGCGGGGGCCTATCCTACGAGCAGTACTTC. This codes for CATSAASGGLSYEQYF.

This clonotype has more than one count but fewer than ten. The rearrangement uses TRBV7-2 and TRBJ1-2, with D unclear. The V gene's germline CDR1 is SGHTA and CDR2 FQGNSA. V lost 1 base and J lost 4, with 7 bases in between. The length of the CDR3 is 13 residues. Here the CDR3 DNA reads TGTGCCAGCAGCTTAGAGATGAGCTATGGCTACACCTTC. Protein product: CASSLEMSYGYTF.